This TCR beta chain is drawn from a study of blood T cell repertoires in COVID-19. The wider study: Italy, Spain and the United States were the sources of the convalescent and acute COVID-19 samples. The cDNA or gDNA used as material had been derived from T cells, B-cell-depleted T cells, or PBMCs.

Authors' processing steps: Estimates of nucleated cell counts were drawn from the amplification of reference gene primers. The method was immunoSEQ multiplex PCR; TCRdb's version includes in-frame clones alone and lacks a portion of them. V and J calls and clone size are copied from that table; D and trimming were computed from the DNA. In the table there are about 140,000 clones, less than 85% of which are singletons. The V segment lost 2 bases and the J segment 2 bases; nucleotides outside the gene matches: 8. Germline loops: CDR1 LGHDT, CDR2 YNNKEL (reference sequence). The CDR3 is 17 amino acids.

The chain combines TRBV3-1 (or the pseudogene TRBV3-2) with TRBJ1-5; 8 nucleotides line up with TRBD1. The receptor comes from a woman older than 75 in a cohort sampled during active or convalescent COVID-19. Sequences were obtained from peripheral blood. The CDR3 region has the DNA TGTGCCAGCAGCCAAAGCACCAGGGGGCGCCGCAATCAGCCCCAGCATTTT. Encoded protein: CASSQSTRGRRNQPQHF.